The T cell receptor beta chain described here comes from a study of sequential checkpoint blockade in melanoma. Study details: Maintenance nivolumab came after either treatment sequence. TCRbeta immunosequencing was performed on DNA from 91 pretreatment melanoma tumor samples. Study results and limitations: Pretreatment TIL clonality tracked with response in the nivolumab-first arm.

The protocol was immunoSEQ multiplex PCR, while the TCRdb copy is restricted to in-frame clones and leaves out a portion. Of approximately 37,000 clones listed, 30% to 40% were seen once; the top ten hold more than 1.5%. Described treatment: randomized to nivolumab then ipilimumab (arm A) or the reverse (arm B). In the case of this clone: Its antigen remains unidentified.

The receptor comes from a human donor with melanoma. The material was tumor tissue (inferred from file names), obtained from a patient given nivolumab and ipilimumab in sequence.

In DNA form, the CDR3 reads TGTGCCACCAGCAGAGGTGCAGGGAGGGCAGATACGCAGTATTTT. Encoded protein: CATSRGAGRADTQYF. This chain uses TRBV15 with TRBJ2-3; 7 bases map to TRBD2. V was clipped by 1 base and J by 4 bases; unmatched bases: 5. This CDR3 has 15 residues. The germline CDR1 and CDR2 sequences are LNHNV and YYDKDF (reference sequence).